What follows are 19 T cell receptor beta chains derived from one specimen sequenced in a study of T cells in Graves' hyperthyroidism and ophthalmopathy. The CDR3 regions of TCR beta were amplified from RNA transcripts. Primed by the HTBI set, a first-round RT-PCR was run on the TCR CDR3. TCRdb used MiXCR to reprocess the multiplex PCR reads, holding one entry per CDR3 protein. The repertoire holds a few hundred thousand distinct CDR3 sequences, with 15% to 19% as singletons. Specimen: blood. These receptors originate from a woman in her thirties with Graves' hyperthyroidism.

This clonotype was seen repeatedly, ten times or more. A read error may produce the germline difference seen at one junction end. J is TRBJ1-1 and V is TRBV6-2 or TRBV6-3, with unresolved D. This CDR3 has 11 residues. Germline V gives CDR1 MNHEY, CDR2 SVGEGT. This CDR3 is CASIGNTKAFF. The CDR3 DNA follows: TGTGCCAGCATCGGGAACACTAAAGCTTTCTTT.

The table lists this clonotype with many counts. The chain is built from TRBV7-9 and TRBJ2-7; D uncertain. This CDR3 region has 11 residues. In germline, CDR1 is SEHNR, CDR2 FQNEAQ (reference sequence). Trimming shortened V by 5 bases and J by 8 bases, and 10 bases separated the two germline ends. CDR3 in DNA: TGTGCCAGCAGCCGAAACTTGAAGCAGTACTTC. This sequence encodes CASSRNLKQYF.

At least ten counts were recorded for this clonotype. V is TRBV28 and J is TRBJ2-2, with 10 bases fitting TRBD2. In germline, CDR1 is MDHEN, CDR2 SYDVKM. V gave up 3 bases and J gave up 5 bases; unmatched junction bases: 6. The CDR3 runs to 16 residues. Written as DNA, the CDR3 is TGTGCCAGCAGTTTGCGGACTAGCGGAGTGACCGGGGAGCTGTTTTTT. This encodes CASSLRTSGVTGELFF.

There are many counts of this clonotype. The chain joins TRBV15 to TRBJ1-4, with D perhaps TRBD1 (5 bases). The V gene's germline CDR1 is LNHNV and CDR2 YYDKDF (reference sequence). V shed 5 bases and J shed 5 bases, with 12 bases lying between them. The CDR3 consists of 14 residues. CDR3 residues: CATSVRDGNEKLFF. The CDR3 bases are TGTGCCACCAGCGTCCGGGACGGGAATGAAAAACTGTTTTTT.

Many counts were recorded for this clonotype. The gene calls are TRBV7-2 and TRBJ2-3; 9 bases fit TRBD2. CDR3 length: 18 amino acids. The germline gives CDR1 SGHTA, CDR2 FQGNSA. V lost 0 bases to trimming and J lost 5 bases; unmatched junction nucleotides: 12. CDR3 nucleotide sequence: TGTGCCAGCAGCTTAGCGCTTGGCGGGGAACTAGCGGGAGATACGCAGTATTTT. It translates to CASSLALGGELAGDTQYF.

The table lists this clonotype with many counts. The rearrangement uses TRBV27 and TRBJ2-3; D gene uncertain. Trimming took off 7 bases at V and 4 bases at J, with 12 bases between the two ends. The CDR3 loop spans 13 amino acids. Germline lookup yields CDR1 MNHEY and CDR2 SMNVEV (reference sequence). The CDR3 protein is CASTNGGADTQYF. The CDR3 bases are TGTGCCAGCACCAACGGTGGCGCAGATACGCAGTATTTT.

This clonotype was seen at least ten times. The chain combines TRBV20-1 with TRBJ2-7, with 11 bases lining up with TRBD1. Germline V gives CDR1 DFQATT, CDR2 SNEGSKA (reference sequence). CDR3 size: 14 residues. V gave up 3 bases and J gave up 5 bases; unmatched junction bases: 6. The CDR3 region has the DNA TGCAGTGCTAGTTTCCGGGACAGGGGGAACGAGCAGTACTTC. This translates into CSASFRDRGNEQYF.

This clonotype was detected a few times. CDR3 protein: CASSQVGLAGAGELFF. CDR3 bases: TGTGCCAGCAGCCAAGTGGGGCTAGCGGGAGCCGGGGAGCTGTTTTTT. J is TRBJ2-2 and V is TRBV3-1; 10 bases are shared with TRBD2. Germline V gene lookup returns CDR1 LGHDT and CDR2 YNNKEL (reference sequence). V was pared by 1 base and J by 6 bases, with 5 bases of the junction left unmatched. The CDR3 spans 16 residues. The variable domain in full, completed from reference TRBV3-1 and TRBJ2-2, reads DTAVSQTPKYLVTQMGNDKSIKCEQNLGHDTMYWYKQDSKKFLKIMFSYNNKELIINETVPNRFSPKSPDKAHLNLHINSLELGDSAVYFCASSQVGLAGAGELFFGEGSRLTVL.

This clonotype was observed at least ten times. This sequence joins TRBV20-1 and TRBJ1-4; TRBD1 might be the D (5 bases). Per germline, CDR1 DFQATT and CDR2 SNEGSKA (reference sequence). There are 15 residues in the CDR3. V lost 2 bases and J 0 bases, leaving 10 bases between the germline ends. CDR3: CSARRGSATNEKLFF. CDR3 DNA: TGCAGTGCTAGAAGGGGATCCGCAACTAATGAAAAACTGTTTTTT.

This chain links TRBV4-3 with TRBJ2-7; 9 nucleotides line up with TRBD2. The CDR3 length is 16 residues. Germline V lookup: CDR1 LGHNA, CDR2 YSLEER. V shed 0 bases and J 7 bases; nucleotides not matched to a gene: 10. The CDR3 here is CASSQEAASGMGEQYF. DNA for the CDR3: TGCGCCAGCAGCCAAGAAGCGGCTAGCGGGATGGGGGAGCAGTACTTC.

This clonotype was detected many times. DNA of the CDR3: TGCAGCGTTGACGACAGTGACTCCTACGAGCAGTACTTC. It yields the protein CSVDDSDSYEQYF. The chain carries TRBV29-1 and TRBJ2-7; D perhaps matches TRBD1 (5 bases). Trimming removed 3 bases from V and 0 bases from J, with 9 bases in between. CDR3 length equals 13 residues. The germline gives CDR1 SQVTM, CDR2 ANQGSEA.

The rearrangement links TRBV11-1 to TRBJ2-7; unclear D gene. CDR1 is SGHAT, CDR2 FQDESV, per germline (reference sequence). The CDR3 extends over 13 amino acids. Trimming stripped 4 bases from V and 0 bases from J, with 7 bases between. The CDR3, as DNA: TGTGCCAGCAGCTCCCGGCTCTCCTACGAGCAGTACTTC. Translation gives CASSSRLSYEQYF.

This clonotype was seen ten or more times. V usage is TRBV6-1 and J usage is TRBJ1-2, with D uncertain. The length of the CDR3 is 13 residues. Germline V lookup: CDR1 MNHNS, CDR2 SASEGT. Deletions cut 2 bases from V and 3 bases from J, with 7 bases between. The CDR3 nucleotides are TGTGCCAGCAGTGAAAGGGCAGACTATGGCTACACCTTC. This encodes CASSERADYGYTF.

The chain joins TRBV20-1 to TRBJ2-1; D unresolved. CDR1 and CDR2 (germline): DFQATT, SNEGSKA (reference sequence). The CDR3 spans 14 residues. V was cut by 7 bases and J by 8 bases, with 21 bases left in between. The CDR3 DNA reads as TGCAGTGTTCTTAATAGGATACTCGGATATGAGCAGTTCTTC. This encodes CSVLNRILGYEQFF.

The J gene is TRBJ2-1, the V gene TRBV20-1; 10 nucleotides line up with TRBD2. V trimming: 2 bases; J trimming: 7 bases; junction bases outside the gene matches: 5. Germline-derived CDR1 and CDR2 are DFQATT and SNEGSKA (reference sequence). The CDR3 totals 14 residues. CDR3 nucleotide sequence: TGCAGTGCTAGACTAGCGGGAGTAAGGAATGAGCAGTTCTTC. Translated: CSARLAGVRNEQFF.

J is TRBJ1-5 and V is TRBV2; 9 bases agree with TRBD1. Unmatched junction bases numbered 9, after V lost 6 bases and J lost 6 bases. Germline CDR1 SNHLY, CDR2 FYNNEI. This CDR3 region has 15 residues. CDR3: CASRETGTGSQPQHF. CDR3 coding DNA: TGTGCCAGCAGAGAGACCGGGACAGGGAGTCAGCCCCAGCATTTT.

The chain uses TRBV27 and TRBJ1-4; D might be TRBD1 (6 bases). V lost 3 bases and J 7 bases, leaving 15 bases between the germline ends. The germline gives CDR1 MNHEY, CDR2 SMNVEV (reference sequence). The CDR3 is 15 residues long. CDR3: CASSLGGTTGEKLFF. In nucleotides, the CDR3 is TGTGCCAGCAGTTTGGGAGGGACAACTGGTGAAAAACTGTTTTTT.

The rearrangement links TRBV6-1 to TRBJ2-1; 9 bases line up with TRBD1. V was clipped by 8 bases and J by 5 bases; unmatched bases: 13. Germline assignment: CDR1 MNHNS and CDR2 SASEGT. The CDR3 has 16 residues. In DNA form, the CDR3 reads TGTGCCAGCGATGAAACCGGGACAGGGAGGGACAATGAGCAGTTCTTC. Amino acids: CASDETGTGRDNEQFF.

This clonotype was counted a few times. The chain links TRBV10-3 to TRBJ2-1, with 7 bases aligning to TRBD2. The CDR3 consists of 13 residues. Unmatched junction bases numbered 6, after V lost 8 bases and J lost 5 bases. Germline CDR1 reads ENHRY; CDR2 reads SYGVKD. CDR3 sequence: CAICSGLDNEQFF. CDR3 coding DNA: TGTGCCATCTGTAGCGGGCTCGACAATGAGCAGTTCTTC.